One sample yielded the 19 T cell receptor beta chains listed below, sequenced in a study of T-cell memory formation after mild COVID-19. Each CDR3 protein is one row after TCRdb ran MiXCR on the 5' RACE reads. The sample contains about 390,000 distinct CDR3 sequences, about 15% of which appear only once. The sequenced sample was PBMCs or a T cell subset sorted from them (not recorded which). The receptors shown here come from a young man who had mild COVID-19 (a few samples of this study predate the infection). Cell type and time point are not known.

J is TRBJ1-2 and V is TRBV5-1, with 10 bases fitting TRBD1. The junction had 7 bases not matched to a gene; V was cut back by 4 bases and J by 7 bases. In germline, CDR1 is SGHRS, CDR2 YFSETQ. The CDR3 is 14 amino acids. The CDR3 loop reads CASSLGQGSSGYTF. Written as DNA, the CDR3 is TGCGCCAGCAGCCTGGGACAGGGGTCAAGTGGCTACACCTTC. The full variable domain, with the rest looked up from reference TRBV5-1 and TRBJ1-2, is KAGVTQTPRYLIKTRGQQVTLSCSPISGHRSVSWYQQTPGQGLQFLFEYFSETQRNKGNFPGRFSGRQFSNSRSEMNVSTLELGDSALYLCASSLGQGSSGYTFGSGTRLTVV.

This clonotype was recorded a few times. The gene calls are TRBV7-3 and TRBJ2-1; 11 nucleotides align to TRBD2. Germline V gives CDR1 SGHTA, CDR2 FQGTGA. CDR3 length equals 15 residues. V was pared by 5 bases and J by 6 bases, with 6 bases of the junction left unmatched. The CDR3 nucleotides are TGTGCCAGCAGCAAATTAGCGGGGGGGCGCAATGAGCAGTTCTTC. Protein sequence: CASSKLAGGRNEQFF.

The CDR3 sequence is CASSQDHRGPYYGYTF. CDR3 bases: TGCGCCAGCAGCCAAGATCACCGGGGGCCTTACTATGGCTACACCTTC. The chain recombines TRBV4-1 with TRBJ1-2, with D possibly TRBD1 on 6 matching bases. V lost 0 bases to trimming and J lost 3 bases, with 14 bases between them. Germline-derived CDR1 and CDR2 are MGHRA and YSYEKL. This CDR3 region has 16 residues.

The chain joins TRBV23-1 to TRBJ2-7; 7 nucleotides match TRBD1. TRBV23-1 carries the ORF label, with uncertain function. Trimming removed 8 bases from V and 4 bases from J; junction bases left unmatched: 11. This CDR3 has 14 residues. The CDR3 DNA follows: TGCGCCAGCTGCCGACAGGGAGCTGATTACGAGCAGTACTTC. Amino acid sequence: CASCRQGADYEQYF.

In its sample, this clonotype was seen a few times. The CDR3 sequence is CASSFASYEQYF. In nucleotides, the CDR3 is TGTGCCAGCAGTTTCGCTTCCTACGAGCAGTACTTC. The chain combines TRBV12-3 or TRBV12-4 with TRBJ2-7, with no clear D. Trimming pared 3 bases from V and 1 base from J, leaving 4 bases between. This CDR3 is built from 12 residues.

The V gene is TRBV3-1, the J gene TRBJ1-4; no clear D gene. Germline loops: CDR1 LGHDT, CDR2 YNNKEL (reference sequence). V was trimmed by 4 bases and J by 7 bases, leaving 13 bases between them. This CDR3 contains 14 residues. In DNA form, the CDR3 reads TGTGCCAGCAGCCGCTCCCTAGTTGGTGAAAAACTGTTTTTT. It encodes CASSRSLVGEKLFF.

This clonotype occurred a few times. The chain links TRBV7-2 to TRBJ1-5; 8 positions match TRBD1. The germline gives CDR1 SGHTA, CDR2 FQGNSA. The CDR3 runs to 15 residues. J lost 3 bases, V lost 5 bases, and 6 bases had no gene match. CDR3 sequence reads: CASSPLQGVNQPQHF. The CDR3 DNA sequence: TGTGCCAGCAGCCCACTACAGGGGGTCAATCAGCCCCAGCATTTT.

V is TRBV7-9 and J is TRBJ1-3; D is uncertain. The germline gives CDR1 SEHNR, CDR2 FQNEAQ (reference sequence). CDR3 length: 15 residues. The V end was cut by 0 bases, the J end by 2 bases, with 8 bases between. The CDR3 reads CASSLASGAGNTIYF. CDR3 DNA: TGTGCCAGCAGCTTAGCCTCGGGAGCTGGAAACACCATATATTTT.

This CDR3 reads CASSQVGAGDYPSRGTQYF. CDR3 in DNA: TGTGCCAGCAGCCAAGTTGGGGCGGGGGACTATCCCTCTCGTGGTACGCAGTATTTT. The V gene is TRBV3-1, the J gene TRBJ2-3, with 7 positions matching TRBD2. The germline CDR1 and CDR2 sequences are LGHDT and YNNKEL (reference sequence). The CDR3 consists of 19 residues. The trim removed 1 base at V and 8 bases at J, leaving 21 bases unmatched.

The table lists this clonotype with a few counts. The chain joins TRBV14 to TRBJ2-7, with D possibly being TRBD1 or TRBD2 (5 bases each). CDR1 SGHDN and CDR2 FVKESK come from the germline V gene. Trimming removed 0 bases from V and 2 bases from J, with 11 bases in between. The CDR3 loop spans 15 amino acids. The CDR3 DNA is TGTGCCAGCAGCCAAGATTACAGGCGGGCCTACGAGCAGTACTTC. It translates to CASSQDYRRAYEQYF.

This clonotype was found a few times. The chain is built from TRBV6-1 and TRBJ2-5; no firm D call. Germline V gene data show CDR1 as MNHNS and CDR2 as SASEGT. This CDR3 has 14 amino acids. Trimming took 1 base from V and 6 from J, leaving 12 bases between them. This CDR3 reads CASSEEKLPQTQYF. In DNA, the CDR3 is TGTGCCAGCAGTGAAGAGAAGCTACCCCAGACCCAGTACTTC.

J is TRBJ2-5 and V is TRBV7-2; no firm D call. The germline V gene has CDR1 SGHTA and CDR2 FQGNSA. V was shortened by 1 base and J by 1 base, with 10 bases between the two germline ends. The CDR3 runs 15 residues. CDR3 coding DNA: TGTGCCAGCAGCTTAGGAGGTCACTCCCAAGAGACCCAGTACTTC. Protein product: CASSLGGHSQETQYF.

The chain is built from TRBV19 and TRBJ2-2; 12 bases line up with TRBD2. Germline-derived CDR1 and CDR2 are LNHDA and SQIVND (reference sequence). The CDR3 is 17 amino acids. V dropped 7 bases and J dropped 3; count of bases not matched to a gene: 9. The CDR3 nucleotides read TGTGCCAGTACCTCCGGGACTAGCGGGCTCTACACCGGGGAGCTGTTTTTT. This gives the protein CASTSGTSGLYTGELFF.

This chain links TRBV5-1 with TRBJ1-1; possibly TRBD1 for D (5 bases). CDR3 length equals 14 residues. Germline assignment: CDR1 SGHRS and CDR2 YFSETQ. V shed 0 bases and J shed 6 bases, with 12 bases lying between them. CDR3 sequence: CASSLGGARPEAFF. The CDR3 nucleotides are TGCGCCAGCAGCTTGGGAGGGGCGCGCCCTGAAGCTTTCTTT.

This clonotype occurred a few times. The chain combines TRBV4-1 with TRBJ2-7; TRBD1 might be the D (6 bases). The germline gives CDR1 MGHRA, CDR2 YSYEKL. The CDR3 consists of 15 residues. With 1 base removed from V and 3 bases from J, the gap between germline ends came to 13 bases. The CDR3 DNA follows: TGCGCCAGCAGCCAAGGTTTACAGGGCTTCTACGAGCAGTACTTC. This gives the protein CASSQGLQGFYEQYF.

The genes are TRBV7-9 and TRBJ2-5; D gene ambiguous. CDR1 and CDR2 from the germline V gene are SEHNR and FQNEAQ (reference sequence). V lost 11 bases and J lost 4, with 14 bases in between. The CDR3 spans 12 residues. The CDR3 protein is CAGKGGRETQYF. The CDR3 coding sequence is TGTGCCGGAAAAGGTGGTCGAGAGACCCAGTACTTC. The whole variable domain, remainder taken from reference TRBV7-9 and TRBJ2-5, is DTGVSQNPRHKITKRGQNVTFRCDPISEHNRLYWYRQTLGQGPEFLTYFQNEAQLEKSRLLSDRFSAERPKGSFSTLEIQRTEQGDSAMYLCAGKGGRETQYFGPGTRLLVL.

The chain couples TRBV19 to TRBJ2-6, with 7 positions matching TRBD1. Germline CDR1 reads LNHDA; CDR2 reads SQIVND (reference sequence). The junction had 1 base not matched to a gene; V was cut back by 1 base and J by 1 base. This CDR3 region has 16 residues. In nucleotides, the CDR3 is TGTGCCAGTAGTATAGGGACAGGATCTGGGGCCAACGTCCTGACTTTC. Translating gives CASSIGTGSGANVLTF.

This clonotype is medium-sized in the sample. V is TRBV7-9 and J is TRBJ1-2; no definite D call. The germline gives CDR1 SEHNR, CDR2 FQNEAQ (reference sequence). The CDR3 is made up of 13 amino acids. Trimming shortened V by 0 bases and J by 6 bases, and 8 bases separated the two germline ends. The CDR3 reads CASSLANGNGYTF. Here the CDR3 DNA reads TGTGCCAGCAGCTTAGCGAACGGGAATGGCTACACCTTC.

This clonotype was detected once. The V and J genes are TRBV6-5 and TRBJ2-2, with a weak D call TRBD1 (6 bases). V shed 2 bases and J shed 5 bases, with 9 bases lying between them. This CDR3 comprises 14 residues. From germline, CDR1 is MNHEY and CDR2 SVGAGI. CDR3 sequence (DNA): TGTGCCAGCAGTTACGCAGGGGTAACCGGGGAGCTGTTTTTT. Translation: CASSYAGVTGELFF.